The 9 T cell receptor beta chains reported below all come from one sample, sequenced in a study of tumor-infiltrating lymphocytes in primary liver carcinoma. Joint extraction of RNA and DNA used roughly 20-33 mg of bulk tissue that was unsorted. A constant-region primer primed TCR beta cDNA synthesis from 400 to 550 ng of total RNA. Three rounds of nested multiplex PCR with slightly modified ARM-PCR produced TCR beta libraries. It was with TRBV1-TRBV30 forward primers and a C-beta reverse primer that the first two PCR rounds were run, at approximately 9 cycles each. TCRdb processed the multiplex PCR reads anew with MiXCR; each CDR3 protein has one entry. The sample yields roughly 100,000 distinct CDR3 sequences, around three quarters seen once. The sequenced sample consisted of liver tumor tissue from sampling region 5. Specified subset: tumor region T5, tumor centre. The receptors here all came from a woman in her sixties with primary liver carcinoma and hepatitis B virus infection.

V is TRBV5-1 and J is TRBJ2-3, with TRBD2 identical over 10 bases. This CDR3 has 15 residues. V trimming: 2 bases; J trimming: 8 bases; junction bases outside the gene matches: 8. Germline-derived CDR1 and CDR2 are SGHRS and YFSETQ. The CDR3 loop reads CASSFASGSAGTQYF. In nucleotides, the CDR3 is TGCGCCAGCAGCTTTGCTAGCGGGAGCGCAGGTACGCAGTATTTT.

This clonotype came up once. One base away lies a much larger clone, so this may be a sequencing read error. The rearrangement uses TRBV7-3 and TRBJ2-3; D gene ambiguous. CDR1 is SGHTA and CDR2 is FQGTGA in the germline V gene. Trimming removed 5 bases at V and 2 bases at J, with 11 bases between. This CDR3 is built from 14 residues. The CDR3 DNA follows: TGTGCCAGCAGCCCAGACTGGACCACAGATACGCAGTATTTT. It is translated as CASSPDWTTDTQYF.

Points on this clonotype: Possible read error: a much larger clone is one base away. The chain has TRBV5-1 and TRBJ1-5; D is ambiguous. The germline gives CDR1 SGHRS, CDR2 YFSETQ. There are 13 residues in the CDR3. The CDR3 region has the DNA TGCCCCAGCAGCTTGGGCCCGGATCAGCCCCAGCATTTT. This translates into CPSSLGPDQPQHF.

The chain combines TRBV18 with TRBJ2-1; 7 bases are shared with TRBD2. This CDR3 comprises 19 residues. V shed 3 bases and J 1 base; nucleotides not matched to a gene: 15. Germline V CDR1 and CDR2: KGHSH, LQKENI. CDR3 loop: CASSPMNFSGNRSYNEQFF. DNA for the CDR3: TGTGCCAGCTCACCGATGAATTTCAGCGGGAATAGGTCCTACAATGAGCAGTTCTTC. Full variable domain (rest looked up from reference TRBV18 and TRBJ2-1): NAGVMQNPRHLVRRRGQEARLRCSPMKGHSHVYWYRQLPEEGLKFMVYLQKENIIDESGMPKERFSAEFPKEGPSILRIQQVVRGDSAAYFCASSPMNFSGNRSYNEQFFGPGTRLTVL.

This clonotype came up once. Compared with germline, one end of the junction differs, possibly owing to a read error. The rearrangement links TRBV5-5 to TRBJ1-1; D unresolved. This CDR3 is 14 amino acids long. The V gene's germline CDR1 is SGHKS and CDR2 YYEKEE (reference sequence). Written as DNA, the CDR3 is TGTGCCAGCAACTTTCCGACAAGGAACACTGAAGCTTTCTTC. Translation: CASNFPTRNTEAFF.

Details on this clonotype: A much bigger clone sits one base away, suggesting this may be a read error. CDR3 sequence: CASSQPPLASEREIDTQYF. The CDR3 nucleotides read TGCGCCAGCAGCCAGCCCCCCTTAGCGTCGGAGCGGGAGATAGATACGCAGTATTTT. The chain has TRBV4-1 and TRBJ2-3, with TRBD2 identical over 8 bases. V dropped 3 bases and J dropped 5; count of bases not matched to a gene: 19. The CDR3 loop spans 19 amino acids. Germline V gives CDR1 MGHRA, CDR2 YSYEKL.

With regard to this clonotype: A read error may explain this, as a much larger clone is one base away. This chain joins TRBV5-1 and TRBJ2-3; D remains unclear. The CDR3 consists of 14 residues. Germline V gives CDR1 SGHRS, CDR2 YFSETQ. With 2 bases removed from V and 1 base from J, the gap between germline ends came to 8 bases. The CDR3 bases are TGCGCCAGCAGCTTTGACCACCGCACAGATACGCAGTATTTT. Its protein product is CASSFDHRTDTQYF.

This clonotype was observed a few times. The V and J genes are TRBV28 and TRBJ2-1; D is unresolved. CDR1 is MDHEN, CDR2 SYDVKM, per germline. CDR3 length: 17 amino acids. V dropped 6 bases and J dropped 5 bases, with 23 bases sitting between them. The CDR3 DNA is TGTGCCAGCAGCTCAAGGGCGCGAGCCCCCTTTGACAATGAGCAGTTCTTC. Amino acid sequence: CASSSRARAPFDNEQFF.

This sequence joins TRBV25-1 and TRBJ1-1; a possible D gene is TRBD1 (5 bases). The CDR3 extends over 15 amino acids. Trimming took off 3 bases at V and 1 base at J, with 12 bases between the two ends. Germline CDR1 reads MGHDK; CDR2 reads SYGVNS. CDR3 region: CASSDDPGRNTEAFF. DNA for the CDR3: TGTGCCAGCAGTGACGATCCGGGACGGAACACTGAAGCTTTCTTT.